These T cell receptor beta chains were read from a single sample in a study of blood T cell repertoires in COVID-19. Measured with immunoSEQ multiplex PCR; TCRdb has only the in-frame clones, and not every one. The sample records more than 150,000 clones, over 75% being singletons. The sequencing input was peripheral blood. The receptors come from a woman of 80 years or more with acute or convalescent COVID-19. CDR3s include the opening cysteine and the closing phenylalanine or tryptophan. D genes are given only for firm matches. Clone size is shown for a subset of rows, as once, few, many or a class of expanded clone.

D gene	V gene	clone size	J gene	CDR3 DNA	CDR3 protein
TRBD1	TRBV5-1	few	TRBJ1-5	TGCGCCAGCAGCTTGGAGGGGGCGAGGAATCAGCCCCAGCATTTT	CASSLEGARNQPQHF
.	TRBV4-3	.	TRBJ1-5	TGCGCCAGCAGCCAAGGATTAGGGGGGGTTAGCAATCAGCCCCAGCATTTT	CASSQGLGGVSNQPQHF
TRBD2	TRBV18	.	TRBJ2-3	TGTGCCAGCTCACCAAGAGCGGGAGACACAGATACGCAGTATTTT	CASSPRAGDTDTQYF
TRBD1	TRBV11-2	.	TRBJ1-3	TGTGCCAGCAGCTTCCAGGGGGGCTCTGGAAACACCATATATTTT	CASSFQGGSGNTIYF
TRBD1	TRBV5-1	.	TRBJ1-6	TGCGCCAGCAGCTTGGGGGACAGGGTGAGTTCACCCCTCCACTTT	CASSLGDRVSSPLHF
.	TRBV5-8	.	TRBJ1-2	TGTGCCAGCAGCCCCGGACTGCGTCAAGGCTACACCTTC	CASSPGLRQGYTF
.	TRBV7-2	.	TRBJ2-5	TGTGCCAGCAGCGCCCAGGAGACCCAGTACTTC	CASSAQETQYF
TRBD2	TRBV24-1	.	TRBJ2-1	TGTGCCACCAGTGGGGGGGGTCCCTCCTACAATGAGCAGTTCTTC	CATSGGGPSYNEQFF
.	TRBV7-9	.	TRBJ1-3	TGTGCCAGCAGCTCCGACCGGAGCTCTGGAAACACCATATATTTT	CASSSDRSSGNTIYF
.	TRBV5-1	.	TRBJ1-5	TGCGCCAGCAGCTTGTTCGCAGGGGGCAATCAGCCCCAGCATTTT	CASSLFAGGNQPQHF
TRBD1	TRBV7-3	.	TRBJ2-7	TGTGCCAGCAGCCCGACGGGACAGGGCTTTGAGCAGTACTTC	CASSPTGQGFEQYF
.	TRBV6-4	.	TRBJ1-2	TGTGCCAGCAGTGGCTCCGGGGGCTATGGCTACACCTTC	CASSGSGGYGYTF
.	TRBV7-2	.	TRBJ2-2	TGTGCCAGCAGCTTATACCGCGGGACCACCGGGGAGCTGTTTTTT	CASSLYRGTTGELFF
.	TRBV2	.	TRBJ1-5	TGTGCCAGCAATCCAGGGGCCCGCAATCAGCCCCAGCATTTT	CASNPGARNQPQHF
.	TRBV12-3/TRBV12-4	.	TRBJ1-1	TGTGCCAGCAGTTTCCGACAACGGACTGAAGCTTTCTTT	CASSFRQRTEAFF
.	TRBV7-2	once	TRBJ1-2	TGTGCCAGCAGCCTATTCCATGGGGGGGGAAACTATGGCTACACCTTC	CASSLFHGGGNYGYTF
TRBD1	TRBV7-2	.	TRBJ1-5	TGTGCCAGCAGCGCCCACAGGGGCCGGGATCAGCCCCAGCATTTT	CASSAHRGRDQPQHF
TRBD1	TRBV10-3	.	TRBJ2-7	TGTGCCATCAAAGTAGGGGGCGCAGCCTACGAGCAGTACTTC	CAIKVGGAAYEQYF
.	TRBV6-2/TRBV6-3	.	TRBJ1-5	TGTGCCAGCAGTTACTCGATTCGGGCAGGGGATCAGCCCCAGCATTTT	CASSYSIRAGDQPQHF
.	TRBV18	once	TRBJ1-4	TGTGCCAGCTCACCAGCGCAGGGGAATGAAAAACTGTTTTTT	CASSPAQGNEKLFF